This TCR beta chain was sequenced for a study of OX40 agonist ivuxolimab in advanced cancers. The assay was immunoSEQ multiplex PCR, and TCRdb's table has in-frame clones only and misses some. Here the sample spans about 64,000 clones, more than 85% being singletons. The CDR3 spans 17 residues. Unmatched junction bases numbered 16, after V lost 4 bases and J lost 5 bases. Germline CDR1 is LNHNV and CDR2 is YYDKDF (reference sequence). Sequencing used CD4+ or CD8+ T cells sorted from blood, obtained in a trial of the OX40 agonist ivuxolimab. This TCR was recovered from an adult with an advanced solid tumor such as melanoma, head and neck, liver or kidney cancer. V is TRBV15 and J is TRBJ1-1, with 7 bases fitting TRBD1. CDR3 nucleotides: TGTGCCACCAGCAAAGGGGGCACAGGGAGGCTTCGGACTGAAGCTTTCTTT. This translates into CATSKGGTGRLRTEAFF.